This TCR beta chain was sequenced in a study of T cell responses to AZD1222 COVID-19 vaccine. Second doses at about 4 or about 12 weeks were pooled. As concerns this clone: Its target is not known.

The study, taken as a whole, reports: White British donors predominated, females outnumbered males, and clonal diversity was possibly underestimated. Of the AZD1222 recipients, only five to seven were seropositive at baseline. Spike-specific TCR repertoires showed rising breadth and depth after two AZD1222 doses.

Method: immunoSEQ multiplex PCR; TCRdb's copy keeps in-frame clones and lacks some. This sample carries 40,000 or so clones, 75% to 90% of them seen once, and the ten largest clones take 18%. The specimen comprised peripheral blood, sampled 28 days after the second AZD1222 dose. This sequence was found in an adult who received the AZD1222 COVID-19 vaccine.

CDR3 DNA: TGTGCCAGCAGCGAGGACAGGGTCCATGGCTACACCTTC. It yields the protein CASSEDRVHGYTF. This rearrangement joins TRBV21-1 to TRBJ1-2; the table's D call of TRBD1 was not tested on the DNA. TRBV21-1 is recorded as a pseudogene. The CDR3 is 13 amino acids.